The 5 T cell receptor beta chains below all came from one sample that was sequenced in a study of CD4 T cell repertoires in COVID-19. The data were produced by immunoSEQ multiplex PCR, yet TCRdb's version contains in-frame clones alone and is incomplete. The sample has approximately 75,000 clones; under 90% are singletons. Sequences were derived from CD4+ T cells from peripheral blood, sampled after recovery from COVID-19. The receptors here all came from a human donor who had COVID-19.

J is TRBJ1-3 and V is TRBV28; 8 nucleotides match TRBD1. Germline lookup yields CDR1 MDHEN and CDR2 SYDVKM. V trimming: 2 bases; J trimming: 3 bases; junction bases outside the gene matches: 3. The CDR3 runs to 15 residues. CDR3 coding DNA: TGTGCCAGCAGTTTAACAGGGGGATATGGAAACACCATATATTTT. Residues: CASSLTGGYGNTIYF. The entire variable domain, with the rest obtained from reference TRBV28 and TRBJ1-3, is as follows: DVKVTQSSRYLVKRTGEKVFLECVQDMDHENMFWYRQDPGLGLRLIYFSYDVKMKEKGDIPEGYSVSREKKERFSLILESASTNQTSMYLCASSLTGGYGNTIYFGEGSWLTVV.

CDR3 loop: CASSWASGGEYEQYF. The CDR3 coding sequence is TGTGCCAGCAGCTGGGCTAGCGGGGGGGAATACGAGCAGTACTTC. V usage is TRBV7-2 and J usage is TRBJ2-7; 12 bases are shared with TRBD2. Germline values: CDR1 SGHTA, CDR2 FQGNSA. The CDR3 covers 15 residues. V lost 4 bases, J lost 4 bases, and 5 bases stayed unmatched.

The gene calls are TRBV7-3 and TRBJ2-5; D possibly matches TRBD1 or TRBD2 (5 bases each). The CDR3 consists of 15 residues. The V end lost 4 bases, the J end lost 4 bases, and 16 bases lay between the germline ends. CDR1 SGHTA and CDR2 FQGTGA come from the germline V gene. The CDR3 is CASSSVAGSGETQYF. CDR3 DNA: TGTGCCAGCAGCTCGGTGGCAGGGAGTGGAGAGACCCAGTACTTC.

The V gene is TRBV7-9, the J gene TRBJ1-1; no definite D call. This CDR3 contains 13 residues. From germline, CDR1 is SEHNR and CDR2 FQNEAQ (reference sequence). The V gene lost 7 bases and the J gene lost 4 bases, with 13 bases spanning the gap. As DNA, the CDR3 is TGTGCCAGCACCCCCCCCGGGGTCACTGAAGCTTTCTTT. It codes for CASTPPGVTEAFF.

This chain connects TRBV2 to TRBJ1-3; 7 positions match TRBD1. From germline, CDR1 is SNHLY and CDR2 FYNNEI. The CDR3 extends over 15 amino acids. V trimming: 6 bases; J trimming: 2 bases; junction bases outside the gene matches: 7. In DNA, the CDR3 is TGTGCCAGCAGCCAACAAGGGACAGCTGGAAACACCATATATTTT. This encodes CASSQQGTAGNTIYF.